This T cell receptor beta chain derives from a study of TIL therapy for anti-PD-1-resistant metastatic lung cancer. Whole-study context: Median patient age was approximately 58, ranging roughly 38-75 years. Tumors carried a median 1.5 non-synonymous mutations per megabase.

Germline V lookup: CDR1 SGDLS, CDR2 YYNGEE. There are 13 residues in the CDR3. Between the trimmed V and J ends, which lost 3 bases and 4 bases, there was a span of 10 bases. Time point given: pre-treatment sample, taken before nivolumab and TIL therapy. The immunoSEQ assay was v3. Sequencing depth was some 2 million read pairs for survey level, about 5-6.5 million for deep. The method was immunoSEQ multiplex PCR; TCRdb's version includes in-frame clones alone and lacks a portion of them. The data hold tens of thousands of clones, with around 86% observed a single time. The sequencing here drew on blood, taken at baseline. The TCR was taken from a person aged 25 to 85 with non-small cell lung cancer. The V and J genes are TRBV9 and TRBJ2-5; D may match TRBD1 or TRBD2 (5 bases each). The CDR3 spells CASSAQGAETQYF. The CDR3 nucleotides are TGTGCCAGCAGCGCCCAGGGAGCAGAGACCCAGTACTTC.